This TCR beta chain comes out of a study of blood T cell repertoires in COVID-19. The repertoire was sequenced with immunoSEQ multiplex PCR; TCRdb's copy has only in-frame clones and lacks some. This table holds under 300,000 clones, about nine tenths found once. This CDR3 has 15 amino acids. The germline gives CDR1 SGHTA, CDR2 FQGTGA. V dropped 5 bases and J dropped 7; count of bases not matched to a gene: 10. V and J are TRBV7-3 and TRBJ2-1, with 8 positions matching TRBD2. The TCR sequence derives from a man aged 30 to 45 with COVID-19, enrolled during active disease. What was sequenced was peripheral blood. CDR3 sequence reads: CASSPHRGGLNEQFF. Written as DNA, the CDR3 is TGTGCCAGCAGCCCTCATCGGGGGGGCCTTAATGAGCAGTTCTTC.